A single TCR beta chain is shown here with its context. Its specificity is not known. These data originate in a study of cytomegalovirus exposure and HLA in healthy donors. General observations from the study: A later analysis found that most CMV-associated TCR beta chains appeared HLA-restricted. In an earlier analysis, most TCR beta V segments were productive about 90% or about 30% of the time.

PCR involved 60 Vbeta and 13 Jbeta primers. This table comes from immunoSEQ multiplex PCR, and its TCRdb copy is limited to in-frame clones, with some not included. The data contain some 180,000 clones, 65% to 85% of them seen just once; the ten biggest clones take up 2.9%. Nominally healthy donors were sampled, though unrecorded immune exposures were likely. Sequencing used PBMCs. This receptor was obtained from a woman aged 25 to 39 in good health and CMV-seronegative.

CDR3 in DNA: TGTGCCAGCAGCCGACCGGGACAGGGGGCGGTGAACACTGAAGCTTTCTTT. This codes for CASSRPGQGAVNTEAFF. V usage is TRBV28 and J usage is TRBJ1-1; TRBD1 aligns across 12 bases. J gave up 0 bases and V 6 bases, and 8 bases lay outside the gene matches. The CDR3 has 17 residues. Germline-derived CDR1 and CDR2 are MDHEN and SYDVKM.